The 29 T cell receptor beta chains below all came from one sample that was sequenced in a study of blood T cells in healthy people across ages. The second PCR ran roughly 6 to 11 cycles with a sample-barcoded 5' primer and J-beta primers. One entry per CDR3 protein results from TCRdb running MiXCR on the 5' RACE reads. The sample lists some 760,000 distinct CDR3 sequences; 25% were seen once. Another study also made use of these data, one on T cells of mothers and their children.

The sample taken for sequencing was blood. These TCRs come from a boy aged 10-17 years in good health.

This clonotype appeared a few times. The J gene is TRBJ2-1, the V gene TRBV11-2, with D perhaps matching TRBD2 (5 bases). Gene TRBJ2-7 matches the end of the DNA better, so the J call may be wrong. The CDR3 covers 13 residues. Looked up from germline, CDR1 is SGHAT and CDR2 is FQNNGV. The CDR3 DNA is TGTGCCAGCACCCAGGACTCCGCCTACGAGCAGTACTTC. Protein sequence: CASTQDSAYEQYF.

This clonotype was observed a handful of times. The chain combines TRBV20-1 with TRBJ2-3; TRBD2 aligns across 8 bases. Germline lookup yields CDR1 DFQATT and CDR2 SNEGSKA (reference sequence). The CDR3 has 15 residues. V lost 2 bases, J lost 5 bases, and 9 bases stayed unmatched. The DNA for the CDR3 is TGCAGTGCTAGACGCCCCGGGACTAGAGAAGATACGCAGTATTTT. Translated: CSARRPGTREDTQYF.

This clonotype was picked up a small number of times. This chain connects TRBV28 to TRBJ2-5; D may be TRBD1 or TRBD2 (5 bases each). The J call may be incorrect, as the DNA end agrees better with TRBJ2-7. This CDR3 has 15 residues. Germline CDR1 and CDR2: MDHEN and SYDVKM. This CDR3 is CASSLGAQWTYEQYF. The CDR3 DNA is TGTGCCAGCAGTCTCGGGGCACAATGGACCTACGAGCAGTACTTC.

J is TRBJ2-5 and V is TRBV20-1; tentative D call: TRBD1 (6 bases). V dropped 0 bases and J dropped 1 base, with 12 bases sitting between them. The CDR3 length is 15 residues. Germline V gene sequence: CDR1 DFQATT, CDR2 SNEGSKA (reference sequence). The CDR3 DNA reads TGCAGTGCTAGAGATCCCAGCAGGGGCCAAGAGACCCAGTACTTC. Protein product: CSARDPSRGQETQYF.

The chain has TRBV7-9 and TRBJ1-6, with 10 bases fitting TRBD1. Trimming at V came to 2 bases and at J to 8 bases, leaving 6 bases not matched to a gene. The CDR3 covers 16 residues. Germline values: CDR1 SEHNR, CDR2 FQNEAQ (reference sequence). DNA of the CDR3: TGTGCCAGCAGCTTACGCATGGACAGGGGGTATTCACCCCTCCACTTT. It specifies CASSLRMDRGYSPLHF.

This rearrangement joins TRBV9 to TRBJ2-3; no clear D. Between the trimmed V and J ends, which lost 4 bases and 7 bases, there was a span of 10 bases. Germline V gene lookup returns CDR1 SGDLS and CDR2 YYNGEE. The CDR3 length is 12 residues. The CDR3 coding sequence is TGTGCCAGCAGCAAAGACCTGTATACGCAGTATTTT. Translating it yields CASSKDLYTQYF.

This clonotype was observed a few times. This chain joins TRBV29-1 and TRBJ2-3; 14 nucleotides agree with TRBD2. With V trimmed by 1 base and J by 4 bases, 1 base remained unmatched. CDR1 and CDR2 (germline): SQVTM, ANQGSEA. The CDR3 has 15 residues. The CDR3 nucleotides are TGCAGCGTTGAAGGGGGACTAGCGGGGGCAGATACGCAGTATTTT. Translated: CSVEGGLAGADTQYF.

The chain employs TRBV5-1 and TRBJ2-7; D is undetermined. V gave up 1 base and J gave up 2 bases, with 10 bases separating them. The CDR3 sequence is 14 residues long. Per the germline V gene, CDR1 is SGHRS and CDR2 is YFSETQ. The CDR3 nucleotides are TGCGCCAGCAGCTTGAGTCAGACCCCCTACGAGCAGTACTTC. Amino acids: CASSLSQTPYEQYF. Combining the CDR3 with reference TRBV5-1 and TRBJ2-7 gives the whole variable domain KAGVTQTPRYLIKTRGQQVTLSCSPISGHRSVSWYQQTPGQGLQFLFEYFSETQRNKGNFPGRFSGRQFSNSRSEMNVSTLELGDSALYLCASSLSQTPYEQYFGPGTRLTVT.

The chain combines TRBV25-1 with TRBJ2-7; TRBD2 matches 7 bases. The junction had 11 bases not matched to a gene; V was cut back by 3 bases and J by 6 bases. Germline CDR1 and CDR2: MGHDK and SYGVNS. The CDR3 totals 15 residues. The CDR3 DNA is TGTGCCAGCAGTGACCGGACTAGTGGCGAAGGCGAGCAGTACTTC. The encoded protein is CASSDRTSGEGEQYF.

The V gene is TRBV20-1, the J gene TRBJ2-7; D uncertain. Germline V lookup: CDR1 DFQATT, CDR2 SNEGSKA (reference sequence). Trimming shortened V by 2 bases and J by 2 bases, and 13 bases separated the two germline ends. CDR3 length: 14 amino acids. In DNA form, the CDR3 reads TGCAGTGCTAGATTAGAGCCGAGAACCTACGAGCAGTACTTC. Encoded protein: CSARLEPRTYEQYF.

V is TRBV14 and J is TRBJ1-1, with D tentatively TRBD1 (6 bases). Germline V CDR1 and CDR2: SGHDN, FVKESK. V was trimmed by 1 base and J by 3 bases, leaving 18 bases between them. The CDR3 totals 17 residues. The CDR3 loop reads CASSQAPWRDKDTEAFF. The CDR3 DNA sequence: TGTGCCAGCAGCCAAGCCCCCTGGAGGGACAAGGACACTGAAGCTTTCTTT.

V gene TRBV20-1 combines with J gene TRBJ2-5; perhaps TRBD2 as D (5 bases). Judging by the DNA end, TRBJ2-7 fits better; the J call may be wrong. This CDR3 region has 11 residues. The germline gives CDR1 DFQATT, CDR2 SNEGSKA (reference sequence). The CDR3 sequence is CSAGSTNEQYF. In DNA form, the CDR3 reads TGCAGTGCGGGGAGTACCAACGAGCAGTACTTC.

The chain couples TRBV7-2 to TRBJ2-3; TRBD2 matches 13 bases. Germline CDR1 SGHTA, CDR2 FQGNSA. After removal of 4 bases from V and 0 bases from J, the junction contained 13 bases not matched to a gene. The CDR3 spans 20 residues. CDR3 residues: CASSWPGLAGAPISTDTQYF. In nucleotides, the CDR3 is TGTGCCAGCAGCTGGCCCGGACTAGCGGGGGCCCCTATTAGCACAGATACGCAGTATTTT.

The chain recombines TRBV27 with TRBJ2-1; D is perhaps TRBD2 (5 bases). The V end lost 6 bases, the J end lost 4 bases, and 19 bases lay between the germline ends. The CDR3 loop spans 16 amino acids. CDR1 is MNHEY and CDR2 is SMNVEV in the germline V gene (reference sequence). CDR3 in DNA: TGTGCCAGCAGAATGGGGATCTGGGAGTCATACAATGAGCAGTTCTTC. Translated, it gives CASRMGIWESYNEQFF.

CDR3 amino acids: CASRPPGGRNTIYF. CDR3 DNA sequence: TGTGCCAGCCGCCCTCCAGGGGGAAGAAACACCATATATTTT. The chain has TRBV2 and TRBJ1-3; 7 nucleotides line up with TRBD1. This CDR3 spans 14 amino acids. Germline CDR1 is SNHLY and CDR2 is FYNNEI. Germline trimming cut 8 bases from V and 5 bases from J; bases unmatched to any gene: 9.

This clonotype was observed a handful of times. The chain uses TRBV3-1 and TRBJ2-2; 13 positions match TRBD2. The V segment lost 3 bases and the J segment 5 bases; nucleotides outside the gene matches: 15. Germline V gene data show CDR1 as LGHDT and CDR2 as YNNKEL (reference sequence). The CDR3 sequence is 20 residues long. CDR3 sequence (DNA): TGTGCCAGCAGCCAGACAAAAGACCCAACTAGCGGGAGGGTAACCGGGGAGCTGTTTTTT. It yields the protein CASSQTKDPTSGRVTGELFF. The full variable domain, in which reference TRBV3-1 and TRBJ2-2 provide the parts outside the CDR3, is DTAVSQTPKYLVTQMGNDKSIKCEQNLGHDTMYWYKQDSKKFLKIMFSYNNKELIINETVPNRFSPKSPDKAHLNLHINSLELGDSAVYFCASSQTKDPTSGRVTGELFFGEGSRLTVL.

This clonotype was counted between two and nine times. V gene TRBV18 combines with J gene TRBJ1-4; D unresolved. Germline V gives CDR1 KGHSH, CDR2 LQKENI. The CDR3 is 16 amino acids. The V gene lost 3 bases and the J gene lost 11 bases, with 22 bases spanning the gap. The DNA for the CDR3 is TGTGCCAGCTCACCTTCAAGTACTCTCCCTGACGAGAAACTGTTTTTT. Encoded protein: CASSPSSTLPDEKLFF.

This rearrangement joins TRBV29-1 to TRBJ2-7; a weak D match, TRBD2 (5 bases). This CDR3 is built from 11 residues. The V and J ends lost 5 bases and 2 bases respectively, with 7 bases between them. Germline V gene sequence: CDR1 SQVTM, CDR2 ANQGSEA. The CDR3 DNA sequence: TGCAGCGTTTGGGGAGCCTACGAGCAGTACTTC. It encodes CSVWGAYEQYF.

This clonotype has just a few counts. One end of the junction varies from germline; a read error may be responsible. The rearrangement joins TRBV27 to TRBJ2-7; 7 bases agree with TRBD2. Germline-derived CDR1 and CDR2 are MNHEY and SMNVEV (reference sequence). CDR3 length: 14 residues. CDR3 residues: CVSSLPGRVYEQYF. CDR3 sequence (DNA): TGTGTCAGCAGTTTACCAGGGAGGGTCTACGAGCAGTACTTC.

Remarks on this clonotype: One junction end disagrees with the germline gene, perhaps due to a read error. The genes are TRBV30 and TRBJ1-1; D might be TRBD1 (6 bases). CDR1 and CDR2 (germline): GTSNPN, SVGIG (reference sequence). The CDR3 sequence is 13 residues long. CDR3 DNA sequence: TGTGCCTGGCGTGTCAGGGGATCGGGTGAAGCTTTCTTT. Residues: CAWRVRGSGEAFF.

This clonotype has just a few counts. This rearrangement joins TRBV20-1 to TRBJ1-2; 8 bases agree with TRBD1. Germline V gene lookup returns CDR1 DFQATT and CDR2 SNEGSKA (reference sequence). This CDR3 is 16 amino acids long. V shed 2 bases, J shed 4 bases, and the junction held 12 bases outside the gene matches. The CDR3 region is CSARPRQGLSFYGYTF. The CDR3 bases are TGCAGTGCTAGACCAAGACAGGGGTTAAGCTTCTATGGCTACACCTTC.

The chain couples TRBV5-4 to TRBJ1-4; possible D gene TRBD1, 5 bases. The V gene lost 2 bases and the J gene lost 4 bases, with 12 bases spanning the gap. The CDR3 has 15 residues. Looked up from germline, CDR1 is SGHNT and CDR2 is YYREEE (reference sequence). DNA of the CDR3: TGTGCCAGCAGCTTCGGGGGGACCTTTAATGAAAAACTGTTTTTT. Amino acids: CASSFGGTFNEKLFF.

The chain recombines TRBV18 with TRBJ2-3; D may be TRBD2 (5 bases). CDR1 is KGHSH and CDR2 is LQKENI in the germline V gene. The CDR3 spans 16 residues. V gave up 6 bases and J gave up 2 bases, with 18 bases separating them. CDR3 sequence: CASSTRTSGLTDTQYF. The CDR3 bases are TGTGCCAGCTCCACGCGGACCAGCGGCCTCACAGATACGCAGTATTTT.

The chain has TRBV20-1 and TRBJ2-7, with a tentative D call TRBD2 (6 bases). V lost 0 bases and J 4 bases, leaving 13 bases between the germline ends. This CDR3 contains 14 residues. Germline-derived CDR1 and CDR2 are DFQATT and SNEGSKA (reference sequence). CDR3 in DNA: TGCAGTGCTAGAGATGGGGGGAAACCGTACGAGCAGTACTTC. Its protein product is CSARDGGKPYEQYF.

In its sample, this clonotype was seen a few times. V and J are TRBV27 and TRBJ1-5, with D uncertain. CDR1 is MNHEY and CDR2 is SMNVEV in the germline V gene (reference sequence). V was shortened by 2 bases and J by 5 bases, with 7 bases between the two germline ends. The CDR3 covers 13 residues. The CDR3 nucleotides read TGTGCCAGCAGTTTAGGGGTGGATCAGCCCCAGCATTTT. Its translation: CASSLGVDQPQHF.

The V gene is TRBV28, the J gene TRBJ2-5; D is perhaps TRBD2 (5 bases). Germline V gene sequence: CDR1 MDHEN, CDR2 SYDVKM. The CDR3 contains 13 residues. V gave up 5 bases and J gave up 11 bases, with 18 bases separating them. CDR3 nucleotide sequence: TGTGCCAGCAGTCCCGGGCCCCCCTGGGAGCAGTACTTC. This codes for CASSPGPPWEQYF.

The chain recombines TRBV4-3 with TRBJ2-6, with 9 bases that match TRBD1. The germline gives CDR1 LGHNA, CDR2 YSLEER. V was pared by 0 bases and J by 2 bases, with 2 bases of the junction left unmatched. The CDR3 sequence is 17 residues long. The CDR3 region has the DNA TGCGCCAGCAGCCAAGATTGGGACAGGGCTGGGGCCAACGTCCTGACTTTC. It yields the protein CASSQDWDRAGANVLTF.

This sequence joins TRBV27 and TRBJ2-1; 7 nucleotides agree with TRBD2. V lost 3 bases to trimming and J lost 8 bases; unmatched junction nucleotides: 13. Germline assignment: CDR1 MNHEY and CDR2 SMNVEV (reference sequence). The CDR3 loop spans 16 amino acids. The CDR3 DNA follows: TGTGCCAGCAGTTTGAACGGACTAGTCCGCCTCGATGAGCAGTTCTTC. This translates into CASSLNGLVRLDEQFF.

This clonotype has a handful of counts. The chain is built from TRBV15 and TRBJ2-7; no clear D gene. V lost 0 bases to trimming and J lost 6 bases, with 6 bases between them. This CDR3 is built from 12 residues. The germline V gene encodes CDR1 LNHNV and CDR2 YYDKDF (reference sequence). The CDR3 is CATSRDLGEQYF. The CDR3 region has the DNA TGTGCCACCAGCAGAGATCTGGGCGAGCAGTACTTC.